A selection of T cell receptor beta chains follows, all from one sample in a study of T-cell memory formation after mild COVID-19. TCRdb reprocessed the 5' RACE reads via MiXCR and lists one record per CDR3 protein. The sample comprises approximately 150,000 distinct CDR3 sequences, 6% of which are singletons, and 2% to 2.5% rests with the top ten. Sequencing was done on a sample of PBMCs or a T cell subset sorted from them (not recorded which). All receptors derive from an adult woman who had mild COVID-19 (a few samples of this study predate the infection). Cell type and time point are not known. CDR3s include the opening cysteine and the closing phenylalanine or tryptophan. The order of the fields is clone size, V gene, D gene, J gene, CDR3 protein, CDR3 DNA. The D gene is left open where the match is weak. Clone size is stated in some rows and not others, as once, few, many or a class when expanded.

clone size: few; V gene: TRBV27; D gene: .; J gene: TRBJ2-1; CDR3 protein: CASSSRTTVPEQFF; CDR3 DNA: TGTGCCAGCAGTTCTAGGACCACCGTCCCTGAGCAGTTCTTC
clone size: few; V gene: TRBV4-2; D gene: .; J gene: TRBJ2-7; CDR3 protein: CASSQSPGHHEQYF; CDR3 DNA: TGTGCCAGCAGCCAATCCCCGGGGCACCACGAGCAGTACTTC
clone size: few; V gene: TRBV3-1; D gene: .; J gene: TRBJ1-2; CDR3 protein: CASSQNHGAIYGYTF; CDR3 DNA: TGTGCCAGCAGCCAAAATCACGGAGCAATCTATGGCTACACCTTC
clone size: .; V gene: TRBV27; D gene: .; J gene: TRBJ1-1; CDR3 protein: CASRKSATLNTEAFF; CDR3 DNA: TGTGCCAGCAGGAAGAGTGCCACTCTGAACACTGAAGCTTTCTTT
clone size: few; V gene: TRBV7-9; D gene: TRBD1; J gene: TRBJ2-1; CDR3 protein: CASSPGQPHNEQFF; CDR3 DNA: TGTGCCAGCAGCCCGGGACAGCCGCACAATGAGCAGTTCTTC
clone size: .; V gene: TRBV7-9; D gene: .; J gene: TRBJ1-5; CDR3 protein: CASSLQGVYQPQHF; CDR3 DNA: TGTGCCAGCAGCTTACAAGGGGTGTATCAGCCCCAGCATTTT
clone size: many; V gene: TRBV10-3; D gene: .; J gene: TRBJ1-2; CDR3 protein: CAISDSNYGYTF; CDR3 DNA: TGTGCCATCAGCGACAGTAACTATGGCTACACCTTC
clone size: few; V gene: TRBV5-1; D gene: .; J gene: TRBJ2-3; CDR3 protein: CASSLAPKSTDTQYF; CDR3 DNA: TGCGCCAGCAGCTTGGCCCCCAAAAGCACAGATACGCAGTATTTT
clone size: few; V gene: TRBV28; D gene: .; J gene: TRBJ2-1; CDR3 protein: CASQTPGSYNEQFF; CDR3 DNA: TGTGCCAGCCAGACACCCGGATCCTACAATGAGCAGTTCTTC
clone size: many; V gene: TRBV4-2; D gene: TRBD2; J gene: TRBJ2-1; CDR3 protein: CASSEKSPGLAGLNEQFF; CDR3 DNA: TGTGCCAGCAGCGAAAAAAGTCCGGGACTAGCGGGACTCAATGAGCAGTTCTTC
clone size: many; V gene: TRBV7-6; D gene: .; J gene: TRBJ2-2; CDR3 protein: CASSLEGSGNTGELFF; CDR3 DNA: TGTGCCAGCAGCTTAGAGGGTAGCGGAAACACCGGGGAGCTGTTTTTT
clone size: few; V gene: TRBV19; D gene: TRBD1; J gene: TRBJ1-5; CDR3 protein: CASSMARGQSNQPQHF; CDR3 DNA: TGTGCCAGTAGTATGGCGAGGGGGCAAAGCAATCAGCCCCAGCATTTT
clone size: many; V gene: TRBV18; D gene: .; J gene: TRBJ1-1; CDR3 protein: CASSPAIHSLNTEAFF; CDR3 DNA: TGTGCCAGCTCACCCGCCATCCACAGCCTGAACACTGAAGCTTTCTTT
clone size: many; V gene: TRBV12-3/TRBV12-4; D gene: TRBD1; J gene: TRBJ2-4; CDR3 protein: CASSFGGTGLLAKNIQYF; CDR3 DNA: TGTGCCAGCAGTTTTGGGGGGACAGGCCTCCTCGCCAAAAACATTCAGTACTTC
clone size: many; V gene: TRBV7-2; D gene: .; J gene: TRBJ1-1; CDR3 protein: CASSPGPPRDTEAFF; CDR3 DNA: TGTGCCAGCAGCCCCGGTCCGCCGAGGGACACTGAAGCTTTCTTT
clone size: few; V gene: TRBV30; D gene: .; J gene: TRBJ1-3; CDR3 protein: CAWSGIAGTSGNTIYF; CDR3 DNA: TGTGCCTGGAGTGGAATCGCAGGGACTTCTGGAAACACCATATATTTT
clone size: .; V gene: TRBV5-5; D gene: .; J gene: TRBJ1-5; CDR3 protein: CASSLEKGNLAEPQHF; CDR3 DNA: TGTGCAAGCAGCTTGGAAAAGGGGAACCTCGCGGAGCCCCAGCATTTT
clone size: many; V gene: TRBV7-2; D gene: .; J gene: TRBJ1-6; CDR3 protein: CASSQHGRSNSPLHF; CDR3 DNA: TGTGCCAGCAGCCAACATGGACGGAGCAATTCACCCCTCCACTTT
clone size: .; V gene: TRBV20-1; D gene: .; J gene: TRBJ1-2; CDR3 protein: CSARDHGHPNYGYTF; CDR3 DNA: TGCAGTGCTAGAGATCACGGACACCCTAACTATGGCTACACCTTC
clone size: many; V gene: TRBV10-3; D gene: .; J gene: TRBJ2-6; CDR3 protein: CAISESPLAGHFSGANVLTF; CDR3 DNA: TGTGCCATCAGTGAAAGTCCCCTCGCAGGGCATTTCTCTGGGGCCAACGTCCTGACTTTC
clone size: few; V gene: TRBV7-2; D gene: TRBD2; J gene: TRBJ2-7; CDR3 protein: CASSPQGSTSGFTYEQYF; CDR3 DNA: TGTGCCAGCAGCCCCCAGGGGTCGACTAGCGGGTTTACCTACGAGCAGTACTTC
clone size: many; V gene: TRBV6-2/TRBV6-3; D gene: .; J gene: TRBJ1-5; CDR3 protein: CASTPRGGHQPQHF; CDR3 DNA: TGTGCCAGCACCCCCAGGGGTGGGCATCAGCCCCAGCATTTT
clone size: .; V gene: TRBV5-1; D gene: TRBD2; J gene: TRBJ2-7; CDR3 protein: CASSTERGDEQYF; CDR3 DNA: TGCGCCAGCAGTACCGAGCGGGGAGACGAGCAGTACTTC
clone size: .; V gene: TRBV7-8; D gene: .; J gene: TRBJ1-2; CDR3 protein: CASSLASQGSGYTF; CDR3 DNA: TGTGCCAGCAGCTTAGCGAGCCAGGGCAGTGGCTACACCTTC
clone size: .; V gene: TRBV5-1; D gene: TRBD2; J gene: TRBJ2-3; CDR3 protein: CASSSATSGGGTDTQYF; CDR3 DNA: TGCGCCAGCAGCTCGGCCACTAGCGGGGGAGGCACAGATACGCAGTATTTT
clone size: many; V gene: TRBV20-1; D gene: TRBD1; J gene: TRBJ2-3; CDR3 protein: CSARAQGVRADTQYF; CDR3 DNA: TGCAGTGCTAGAGCCCAGGGGGTTCGGGCAGATACGCAGTATTTT
clone size: many; V gene: TRBV29-1; D gene: .; J gene: TRBJ2-7; CDR3 protein: CSVETGKYEQYF; CDR3 DNA: TGCAGCGTTGAAACAGGGAAGTACGAGCAGTACTTC
clone size: many; V gene: TRBV25-1; D gene: .; J gene: TRBJ1-2; CDR3 protein: CASSEAGYGYTF; CDR3 DNA: TGTGCCAGCAGTGAGGCAGGCTATGGCTACACCTTC
clone size: .; V gene: TRBV6-2/TRBV6-3; D gene: TRBD1; J gene: TRBJ2-2; CDR3 protein: CASSSGQYTGELFF; CDR3 DNA: TGTGCCAGCAGTTCGGGACAGTACACCGGGGAGCTGTTTTTT